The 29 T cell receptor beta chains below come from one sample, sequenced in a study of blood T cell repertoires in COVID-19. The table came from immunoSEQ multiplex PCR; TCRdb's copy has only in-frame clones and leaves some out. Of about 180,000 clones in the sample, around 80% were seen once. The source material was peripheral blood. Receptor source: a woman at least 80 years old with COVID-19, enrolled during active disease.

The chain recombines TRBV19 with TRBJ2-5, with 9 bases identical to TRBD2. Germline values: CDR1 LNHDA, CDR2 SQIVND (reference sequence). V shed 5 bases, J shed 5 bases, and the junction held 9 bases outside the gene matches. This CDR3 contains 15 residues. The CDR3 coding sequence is TGTGCCAGTAGTGGTAGCGGGAGTTTGAAGGAGACCCAGTACTTC. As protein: CASSGSGSLKETQYF.

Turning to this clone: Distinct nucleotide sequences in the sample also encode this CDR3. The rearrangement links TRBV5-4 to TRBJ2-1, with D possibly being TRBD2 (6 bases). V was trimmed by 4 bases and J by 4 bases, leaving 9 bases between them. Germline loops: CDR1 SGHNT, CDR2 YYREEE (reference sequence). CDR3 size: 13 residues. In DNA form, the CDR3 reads TGTGCCAGCAGCCCCGGGGGTTACAATGAGCAGTTCTTC. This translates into CASSPGGYNEQFF.

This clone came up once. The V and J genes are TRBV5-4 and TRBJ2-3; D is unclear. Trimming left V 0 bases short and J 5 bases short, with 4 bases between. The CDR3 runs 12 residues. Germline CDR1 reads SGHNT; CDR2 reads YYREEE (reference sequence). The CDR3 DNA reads TGTGCCAGCAGCTTGGATCAAGATACGCAGTATTTT. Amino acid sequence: CASSLDQDTQYF.

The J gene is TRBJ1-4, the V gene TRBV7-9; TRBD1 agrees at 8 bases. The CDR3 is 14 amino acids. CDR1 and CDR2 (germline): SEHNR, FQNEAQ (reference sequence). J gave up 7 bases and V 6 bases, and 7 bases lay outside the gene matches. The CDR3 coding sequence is TGTGCCAGCAGTCGACCACAGGGGGGTGAAAAACTGTTTTTT. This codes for CASSRPQGGEKLFF.

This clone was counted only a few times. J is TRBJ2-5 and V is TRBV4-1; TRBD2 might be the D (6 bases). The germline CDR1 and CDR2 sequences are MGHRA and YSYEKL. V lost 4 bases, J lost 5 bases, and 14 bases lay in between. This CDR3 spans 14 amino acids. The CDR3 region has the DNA TGCGCCAGCAGCCCGGAGGGGAGCTCCGAGACCCAGTACTTC. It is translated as CASSPEGSSETQYF.

CDR3 amino acids: CASSRPSAYEQYF. CDR3 nucleotide sequence: TGTGCCAGCAGTAGGCCTAGTGCCTACGAGCAGTACTTC. The V call is TRBV2, the J call TRBJ2-7, with no clear D. The CDR3 is 13 residues long. Germline CDR1 is SNHLY and CDR2 is FYNNEI. Trimming pared 5 bases from V and 2 bases from J, leaving 10 bases between.

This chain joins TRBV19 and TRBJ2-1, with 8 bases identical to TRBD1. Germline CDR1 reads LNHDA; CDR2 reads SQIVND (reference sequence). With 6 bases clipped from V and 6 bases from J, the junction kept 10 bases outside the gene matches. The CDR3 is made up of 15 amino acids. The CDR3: CASSTGTGRFNEQFF. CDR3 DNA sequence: TGTGCCAGTAGCACGGGGACAGGCAGGTTCAATGAGCAGTTCTTC.

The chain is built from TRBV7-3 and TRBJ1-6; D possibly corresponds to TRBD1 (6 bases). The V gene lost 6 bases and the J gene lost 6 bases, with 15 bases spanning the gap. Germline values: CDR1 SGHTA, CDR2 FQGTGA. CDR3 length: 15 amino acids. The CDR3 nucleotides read TGTGCCAGCAGATCAAACTCAGGGGTTAATTCACCCCTCCACTTT. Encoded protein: CASRSNSGVNSPLHF.

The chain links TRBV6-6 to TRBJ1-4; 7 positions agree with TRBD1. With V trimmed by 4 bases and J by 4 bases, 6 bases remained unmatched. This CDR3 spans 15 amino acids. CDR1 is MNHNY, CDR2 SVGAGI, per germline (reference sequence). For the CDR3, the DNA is TGTGCCAGCAGTTTGGTGACAGGGAGTAATGAAAAACTGTTTTTT. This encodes CASSLVTGSNEKLFF.

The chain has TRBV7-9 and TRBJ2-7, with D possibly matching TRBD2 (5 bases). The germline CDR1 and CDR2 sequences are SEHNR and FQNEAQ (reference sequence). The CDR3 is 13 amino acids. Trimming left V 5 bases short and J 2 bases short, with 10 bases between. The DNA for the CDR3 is TGTGCCAGCAGCCGGACTGCCACCTACGAGCAGTACTTC. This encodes CASSRTATYEQYF. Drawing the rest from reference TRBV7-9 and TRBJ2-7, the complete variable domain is DTGVSQNPRHKITKRGQNVTFRCDPISEHNRLYWYRQTLGQGPEFLTYFQNEAQLEKSRLLSDRFSAERPKGSFSTLEIQRTEQGDSAMYLCASSRTATYEQYFGPGTRLTVT.

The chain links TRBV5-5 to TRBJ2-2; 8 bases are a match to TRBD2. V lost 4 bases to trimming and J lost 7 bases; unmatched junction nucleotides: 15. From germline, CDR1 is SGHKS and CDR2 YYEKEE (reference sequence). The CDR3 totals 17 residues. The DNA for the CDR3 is TGTGCCAGCAGCCCTGCCCGGACTAGCTTTACGGACGGGGAGCTGTTTTTT. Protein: CASSPARTSFTDGELFF.

DNA of the CDR3: TGTGCCAGCAGCTTGAGGTGGCTAGCGGAGGCCGGGGAGCTGTTTTTT. Its protein product is CASSLRWLAEAGELFF. The chain couples TRBV11-2 to TRBJ2-2, with 7 nucleotides matching TRBD2. V lost 3 bases to trimming and J lost 6 bases; unmatched junction nucleotides: 10. CDR1 SGHAT and CDR2 FQNNGV come from the germline V gene. The CDR3 contains 16 residues.

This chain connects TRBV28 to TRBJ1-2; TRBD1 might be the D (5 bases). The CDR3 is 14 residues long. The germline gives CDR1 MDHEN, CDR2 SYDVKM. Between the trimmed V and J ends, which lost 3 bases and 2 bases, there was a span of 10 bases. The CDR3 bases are TGTGCCAGCAGTTTTGGACAATCAAACTATGGCTACACCTTC. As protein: CASSFGQSNYGYTF.

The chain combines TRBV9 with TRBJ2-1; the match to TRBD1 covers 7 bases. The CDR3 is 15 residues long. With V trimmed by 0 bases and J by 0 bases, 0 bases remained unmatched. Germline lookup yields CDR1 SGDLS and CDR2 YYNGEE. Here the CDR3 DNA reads TGTGCCAGCAGCGTAGAGGGGGCCTCCTACAATGAGCAGTTCTTC. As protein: CASSVEGASYNEQFF.

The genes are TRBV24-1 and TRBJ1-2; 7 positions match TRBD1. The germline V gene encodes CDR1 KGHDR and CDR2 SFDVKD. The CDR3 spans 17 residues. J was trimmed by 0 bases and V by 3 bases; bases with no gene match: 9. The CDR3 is CATSDADRSTANYGYTF. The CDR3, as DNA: TGTGCCACCAGTGATGCGGACAGGTCGACAGCTAACTATGGCTACACCTTC.

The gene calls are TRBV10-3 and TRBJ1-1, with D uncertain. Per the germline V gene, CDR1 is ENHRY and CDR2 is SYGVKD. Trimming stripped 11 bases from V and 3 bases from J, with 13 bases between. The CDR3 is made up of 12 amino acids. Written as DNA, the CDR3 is TGTGCCGCCAGGTTCGGGGACACTGAAGCTTTCTTT. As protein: CAARFGDTEAFF.

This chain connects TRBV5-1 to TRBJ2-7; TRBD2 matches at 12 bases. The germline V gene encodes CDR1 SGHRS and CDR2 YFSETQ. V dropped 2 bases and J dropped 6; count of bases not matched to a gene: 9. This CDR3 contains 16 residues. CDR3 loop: CASSFELAGGLGEQYF. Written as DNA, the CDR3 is TGCGCCAGCAGCTTCGAGCTAGCGGGGGGGCTTGGCGAGCAGTACTTC.

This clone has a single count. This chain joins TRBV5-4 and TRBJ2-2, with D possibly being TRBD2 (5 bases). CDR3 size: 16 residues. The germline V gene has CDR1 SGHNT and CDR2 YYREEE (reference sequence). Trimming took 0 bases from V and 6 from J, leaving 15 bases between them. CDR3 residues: CASSLGGQLGAGELFF. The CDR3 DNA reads TGTGCCAGCAGCTTGGGAGGGCAGCTTGGGGCCGGGGAGCTGTTTTTT.

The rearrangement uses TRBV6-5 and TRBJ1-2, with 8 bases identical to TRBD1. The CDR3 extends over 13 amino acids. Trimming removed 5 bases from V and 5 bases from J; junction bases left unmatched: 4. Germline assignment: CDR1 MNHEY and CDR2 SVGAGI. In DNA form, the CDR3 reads TGTGCCAGCAGTACGAGGACAGGGTATGGCTACACCTTC. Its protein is CASSTRTGYGYTF.

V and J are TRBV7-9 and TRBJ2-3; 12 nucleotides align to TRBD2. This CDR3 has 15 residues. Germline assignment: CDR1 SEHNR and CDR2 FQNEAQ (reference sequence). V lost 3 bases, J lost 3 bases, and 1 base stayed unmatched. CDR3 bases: TGTGCCAGCAGCTTCCTAGCGGGAGGGACAGATACGCAGTATTTT. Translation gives CASSFLAGGTDTQYF.

The CDR3 nucleotides read TGTGCCAGCCCTCCCGATATGGGACAGGTGAGCACCGGGGAGCTGTTTTTT. Amino acids: CASPPDMGQVSTGELFF. The rearrangement joins TRBV2 to TRBJ2-2; 8 nucleotides line up with TRBD1. V lost 8 bases and J lost 4; bases outside the gene matches: 15. Germline V gene data show CDR1 as SNHLY and CDR2 as FYNNEI. CDR3 length equals 17 residues.

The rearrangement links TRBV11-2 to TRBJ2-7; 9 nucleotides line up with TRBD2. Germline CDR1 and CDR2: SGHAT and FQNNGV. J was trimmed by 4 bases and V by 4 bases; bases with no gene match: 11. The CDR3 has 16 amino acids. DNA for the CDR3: TGTGCCAGCAGCTGGGGTGCGGGACTAGCCTTGTACGAGCAGTACTTC. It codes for CASSWGAGLALYEQYF.

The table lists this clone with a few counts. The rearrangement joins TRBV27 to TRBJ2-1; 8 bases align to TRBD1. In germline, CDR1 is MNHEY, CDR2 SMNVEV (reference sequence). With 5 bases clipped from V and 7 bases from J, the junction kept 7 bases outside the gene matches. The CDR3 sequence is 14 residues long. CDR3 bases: TGTGCCAGCAGTCCTTGGACAGGGAGGAATGAGCAGTTCTTC. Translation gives CASSPWTGRNEQFF.

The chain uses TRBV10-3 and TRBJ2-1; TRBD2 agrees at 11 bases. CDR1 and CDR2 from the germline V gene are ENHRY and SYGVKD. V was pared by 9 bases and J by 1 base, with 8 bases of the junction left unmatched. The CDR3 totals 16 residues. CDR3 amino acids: CAISPTSGGSYNEQFF. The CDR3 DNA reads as TGTGCCATTTCCCCAACTAGCGGGGGTTCCTACAATGAGCAGTTCTTC.

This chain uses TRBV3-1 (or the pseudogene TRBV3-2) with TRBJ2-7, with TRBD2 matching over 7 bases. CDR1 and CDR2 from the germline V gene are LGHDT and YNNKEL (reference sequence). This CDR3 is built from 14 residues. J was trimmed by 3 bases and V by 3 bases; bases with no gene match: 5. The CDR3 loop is CASSHRLASYEQYF. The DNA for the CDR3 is TGTGCCAGCAGCCACCGACTAGCTAGCTACGAGCAGTACTTC.

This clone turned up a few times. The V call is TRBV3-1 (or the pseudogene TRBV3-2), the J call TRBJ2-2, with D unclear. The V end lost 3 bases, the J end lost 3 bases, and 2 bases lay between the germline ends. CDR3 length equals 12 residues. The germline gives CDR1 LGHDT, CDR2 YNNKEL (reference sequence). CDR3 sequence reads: CASSHYTGELFF. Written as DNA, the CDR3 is TGTGCCAGCAGCCACTACACCGGGGAGCTGTTTTTT.

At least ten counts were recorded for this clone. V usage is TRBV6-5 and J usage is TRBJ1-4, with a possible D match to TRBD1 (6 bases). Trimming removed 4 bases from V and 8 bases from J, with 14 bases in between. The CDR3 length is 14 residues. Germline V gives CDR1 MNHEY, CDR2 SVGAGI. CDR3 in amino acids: CASSLTGPPEKLFF. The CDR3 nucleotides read TGTGCCAGCAGTTTGACAGGACCCCCCGAAAAACTGTTTTTT.

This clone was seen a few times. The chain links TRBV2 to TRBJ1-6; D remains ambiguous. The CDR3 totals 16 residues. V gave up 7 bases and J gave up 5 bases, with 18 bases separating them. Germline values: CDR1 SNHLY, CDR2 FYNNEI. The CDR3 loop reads CASTRTWSPHNSPLHF. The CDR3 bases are TGTGCCAGCACGAGGACTTGGAGCCCGCATAATTCACCCCTCCACTTT.

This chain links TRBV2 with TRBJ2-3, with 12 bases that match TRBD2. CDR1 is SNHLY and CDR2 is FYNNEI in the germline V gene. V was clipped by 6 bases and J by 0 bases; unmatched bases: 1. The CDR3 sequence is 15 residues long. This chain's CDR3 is CASRGLAGSTDTQYF. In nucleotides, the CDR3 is TGTGCCAGCAGAGGACTAGCGGGGAGCACAGATACGCAGTATTTT.